This record covers a single TCR beta chain. The CDR3 is made up of 15 amino acids. Germline trimming cut 5 bases from V and 6 bases from J; bases unmatched to any gene: 7. Looked up from germline, CDR1 is SEHNR and CDR2 is FQNEAQ (reference sequence). The method was immunoSEQ multiplex PCR; TCRdb's version includes in-frame clones alone and lacks a portion of them. The sample lists roughly 35,000 clones, about 95% occurring once. This sample was included in a study of preoperative IRX-2 immunotherapy in early breast cancer. The treatment here: preoperative locoregional IRX-2 cytokine immunotherapy. This phase Ib study tested locoregional IRX-2 cytokine immunotherapy given before surgery.

The sample here was taken from a patient treated with IRX-2 immunotherapy. The chain joins TRBV7-9 to TRBJ1-2, with 12 positions matching TRBD1. The TCR originated in a human donor with breast cancer. The CDR3 loop reads CASSPGTGGNNGYTF. The CDR3 nucleotides read TGTGCCAGCAGCCCCGGGACAGGGGGCAATAATGGCTACACCTTC. Using reference TRBV7-9 and TRBJ1-2 for the parts outside the CDR3, the full variable domain is DTGVSQNPRHKITKRGQNVTFRCDPISEHNRLYWYRQTLGQGPEFLTYFQNEAQLEKSRLLSDRFSAERPKGSFSTLEIQRTEQGDSAMYLCASSPGTGGNNGYTFGSGTRLTVV.